The 32 T cell receptor beta chains below all came from one sample that was sequenced in a study of cytomegalovirus exposure and HLA in healthy donors. Primers for the PCR totalled 60 Vbeta and 13 Jbeta. Method: immunoSEQ multiplex PCR; TCRdb's copy keeps in-frame clones and lacks some. Altogether around 160,000 clones are present, 77% being singletons, with the ten largest covering 2.2%. The sequencing input was PBMCs. Receptors were obtained from a middle-aged man in good health and CMV-seropositive.

The chain has TRBV5-6 and TRBJ2-5, with D maybe TRBD1 (7 bases). Trimming shortened V by 1 base and J by 5 bases, and 15 bases separated the two germline ends. CDR1 SGHDT and CDR2 YYEEEE come from the germline V gene. The CDR3 sequence is 15 residues long. This CDR3 reads CASSLRREGGETQYF. CDR3 bases: TGTGCCAGCAGCTTGCGGAGGGAAGGGGGCGAGACCCAGTACTTC.

The CDR3 region is CASTMPGQGHEQYF. The CDR3 DNA is TGTGCCAGCACTATGCCGGGACAGGGCCACGAGCAGTACTTC. V gene TRBV6-5 combines with J gene TRBJ2-7, with TRBD1 matching over 9 bases. V was pared by 7 bases and J by 5 bases, with 9 bases of the junction left unmatched. The CDR3 is 14 amino acids. CDR1 and CDR2 (germline): MNHEY, SVGAGI.

The chain carries TRBV29-1 and TRBJ1-1; D might be TRBD1 (5 bases). Trimming took 3 bases from V and 7 from J, leaving 18 bases between them. This CDR3 comprises 14 residues. The V gene's germline CDR1 is SQVTM and CDR2 ANQGSEA. In DNA form, the CDR3 reads TGCAGCGTTGACTCAATTCCGGCGACAGATGAAGCTTTCTTT. Translation gives CSVDSIPATDEAFF.

This clone was detected a few times. This chain joins TRBV7-2 and TRBJ2-1; 7 positions agree with TRBD2. The J segment lost 4 bases and the V segment lost 7 bases, leaving 10 bases of the junction unmatched. The CDR3 extends over 15 amino acids. Germline CDR1 SGHTA, CDR2 FQGNSA. The CDR3 nucleotides are TGTGCCAGCACCCTCAGCCGGGGGGATTACAATGAGCAGTTCTTC. Its translation is CASTLSRGDYNEQFF.

The genes are TRBV2 and TRBJ2-5; 7 nucleotides align to TRBD1. CDR1 is SNHLY and CDR2 is FYNNEI in the germline V gene. V lost 6 bases and J lost 1; bases outside the gene matches: 5. This CDR3 is built from 14 residues. This chain's CDR3 is CASSVQGFQETQYF. CDR3 nucleotides: TGTGCCAGCAGCGTACAGGGGTTCCAAGAGACCCAGTACTTC.

This clone has a handful of counts. The chain carries TRBV27 and TRBJ1-6; no clear D gene. The CDR3 runs 11 residues. CDR1 and CDR2 (germline): MNHEY, SMNVEV (reference sequence). V was clipped by 5 bases and J by 14 bases, with 10 bases between them. As DNA, the CDR3 is TGTGCCAGCAGTACCCTCGGGGCCCTCCACTTT. Its protein is CASSTLGALHF.

This sequence joins TRBV28 and TRBJ2-7; 7 bases align to TRBD2. Germline CDR1 is MDHEN and CDR2 is SYDVKM. The CDR3 loop spans 15 amino acids. The ends lost 6 bases at V and 0 bases at J; junction bases unmatched: 8. The DNA of the CDR3 is TGTGCCAGCAGGCTGAGCGGGGCGCCCTCCTACGAGCAGTACTTC. Translation gives CASRLSGAPSYEQYF.

The DNA for the CDR3 is TGTGCCAGCAGCTTAATTCCAGCGGGGGAAGAGACCCAGTACTTC. Translation: CASSLIPAGEETQYF. The chain employs TRBV11-2 and TRBJ2-5; 8 bases are a match to TRBD2. The CDR3 sequence is 15 residues long. The germline gives CDR1 SGHAT, CDR2 FQNNGV. Trimming removed 2 bases from V and 3 bases from J; junction bases left unmatched: 5.

This clone has only one observation. The V call is TRBV11-1, the J call TRBJ2-5; 10 bases are shared with TRBD2. Germline loops: CDR1 SGHAT, CDR2 FQDESV (reference sequence). The CDR3 runs to 16 residues. The ends lost 0 bases at V and 5 bases at J; junction bases unmatched: 6. The CDR3 reads CASSLARLAGVETQYF. The CDR3, as DNA: TGTGCCAGCAGCTTAGCGCGGCTAGCGGGGGTGGAGACCCAGTACTTC.

This chain links TRBV28 with TRBJ2-7; TRBD1 matches at 9 bases. Germline loops: CDR1 MDHEN, CDR2 SYDVKM. The CDR3 extends over 14 amino acids. The V and J ends lost 7 bases and 2 bases, in that order; junction bases with no gene match: 6. In DNA form, the CDR3 reads TGTGCCAGCACTCCCCGGGACAGGGCCTACGAGCAGTACTTC. Protein sequence: CASTPRDRAYEQYF.

The rearrangement links TRBV6-5 to TRBJ1-1, with D unresolved. The CDR3 sequence is 13 residues long. Trimming cost V 6 bases and J 1 base, with 9 bases left between them. Germline V lookup: CDR1 MNHEY, CDR2 SVGAGI. The CDR3 sequence is CASRTNRNTEAFF. The CDR3 coding sequence is TGTGCCAGCAGAACCAACAGGAACACTGAAGCTTTCTTT.

This clone has only one observation. The CDR3 region is CASRHRDRGLETQYF. For the CDR3, the DNA is TGTGCCAGCAGACACCGGGACAGGGGGCTAGAGACCCAGTACTTC. The chain uses TRBV6-1 and TRBJ2-5; TRBD1 matches at 12 bases. The CDR3 extends over 15 amino acids. CDR1 is MNHNS and CDR2 is SASEGT in the germline V gene. Unmatched junction bases numbered 6, after V lost 6 bases and J lost 4 bases.

This clone was seen only once. The chain employs TRBV7-2 and TRBJ1-2; 8 bases line up with TRBD1. CDR3 length equals 18 residues. Trimming removed 5 bases from V and 6 bases from J; junction bases left unmatched: 20. Germline CDR1 and CDR2: SGHTA and FQGNSA. CDR3 region: CASSAQGGRGRGKDGYTF. The CDR3 nucleotides are TGTGCCAGCAGCGCCCAAGGGGGCAGGGGGCGCGGTAAGGATGGCTACACCTTC.

The chain combines TRBV5-4 with TRBJ1-5; D call uncertain. The CDR3 loop spans 12 amino acids. V shed 3 bases and J shed 6 bases, with 7 bases lying between them. Germline CDR1 is SGHNT and CDR2 is YYREEE (reference sequence). CDR3 amino acids: CASSSAGQPQHF. The CDR3 DNA reads as TGTGCCAGCAGCTCCGCCGGTCAGCCCCAGCATTTT.

This clone was recorded a few times. V gene TRBV6-1 combines with J gene TRBJ1-2; the D is unclear. The germline CDR1 and CDR2 sequences are MNHNS and SASEGT. This CDR3 is 15 amino acids long. The V end lost 7 bases, the J end lost 3 bases, and 18 bases lay between the germline ends. CDR3 coding DNA: TGTGCCAGCATTGTCCCGGGGTGGGTGGACTATGGCTACACCTTC. Protein product: CASIVPGWVDYGYTF.

This chain uses TRBV10-3 with TRBJ1-6, with 8 positions matching TRBD1. CDR1 and CDR2 from the germline V gene are ENHRY and SYGVKD. The CDR3 contains 14 residues. Losses at the gene ends were 2 bases for V and 7 bases for J; bases not matched to a gene: 1. CDR3 DNA: TGTGCCATCAGTGAGGGGGACAGGAATTCACCCCTCCACTTT. The encoded protein is CAISEGDRNSPLHF.

This sequence joins TRBV7-2 and TRBJ2-7; tentatively, D is TRBD1 (7 bases). The CDR3 covers 15 residues. V was clipped by 1 base and J by 2 bases, with 12 bases between them. CDR1 is SGHTA and CDR2 is FQGNSA in the germline V gene. CDR3 in amino acids: CASSLVAGGPYEQYF. In DNA, the CDR3 is TGTGCCAGCAGCTTAGTGGCAGGGGGGCCCTACGAGCAGTACTTC.

The CDR3 reads CASKRLTGLVSGYTF. The CDR3 region has the DNA TGTGCCAGCAAGCGATTGACAGGGCTGGTGTCTGGCTACACCTTC. The chain uses TRBV6-5 and TRBJ1-2; 7 bases are shared with TRBD1. Germline V gives CDR1 MNHEY, CDR2 SVGAGI. V gave up 7 bases and J gave up 7 bases; unmatched junction bases: 15. This CDR3 spans 15 amino acids.

The chain couples TRBV19 to TRBJ1-6, with no clear D. Trimming took 4 bases from V and 6 from J, leaving 7 bases between them. Germline lookup yields CDR1 LNHDA and CDR2 SQIVND (reference sequence). The CDR3 is 13 amino acids. For the CDR3, the DNA is TGTGCCAGTAGTACCGGGATTAATTCACCCCTCCACTTT. This encodes CASSTGINSPLHF.

The chain joins TRBV30 to TRBJ2-1; 13 bases agree with TRBD2. From germline, CDR1 is GTSNPN and CDR2 SVGIG (reference sequence). CDR3 length: 14 residues. J was trimmed by 3 bases and V by 5 bases; bases with no gene match: 1. Here the CDR3 DNA reads TGTGCCTGGGGACTAGCGGGGGTCTACAATGAGCAGTTCTTC. Translation gives CAWGLAGVYNEQFF.

The chain has TRBV5-6 and TRBJ1-1; 8 bases match TRBD1. CDR1 is SGHDT, CDR2 YYEEEE, per germline. The CDR3 totals 14 residues. V was pared by 1 base and J by 5 bases, with 4 bases of the junction left unmatched. The CDR3 reads CASSLYRGVTEAFF. The CDR3 bases are TGTGCCAGCAGCTTGTACAGGGGGGTTACTGAAGCTTTCTTT.

This sequence joins TRBV2 and TRBJ1-1; 9 bases are a match to TRBD1. Germline V lookup: CDR1 SNHLY, CDR2 FYNNEI. The CDR3 totals 13 residues. V was clipped by 8 bases and J by 3 bases; unmatched bases: 4. The CDR3 loop reads CASPGDRDTEAFF. CDR3 coding DNA: TGTGCCAGCCCAGGGGACAGGGACACTGAAGCTTTCTTT.

The genes are TRBV5-6 and TRBJ1-6; perhaps TRBD1 as D (5 bases). The CDR3 runs 12 residues. Germline V lookup: CDR1 SGHDT, CDR2 YYEEEE. Trimming took off 4 bases at V and 9 bases at J, with 8 bases between the two ends. CDR3 bases: TGTGCCAGCAGCCACGGGGGTTCACCCCTCCACTTT. The encoded protein is CASSHGGSPLHF.

The chain carries TRBV9 and TRBJ1-5, with D maybe TRBD1 (5 bases). This CDR3 spans 15 amino acids. The V and J ends lost 0 bases and 2 bases respectively, with 9 bases between them. Germline CDR1 SGDLS, CDR2 YYNGEE. This CDR3 reads CASSVDQGGNQPQHF. CDR3 sequence (DNA): TGTGCCAGCAGCGTAGACCAGGGTGGCAATCAGCCCCAGCATTTT.

The count of this clone is one. This chain links TRBV6-5 with TRBJ2-7; TRBD1 agrees at 8 bases. This CDR3 is built from 14 residues. The V and J ends lost 6 bases and 4 bases, in that order; junction bases with no gene match: 8. Germline CDR1 is MNHEY and CDR2 is SVGAGI. CDR3 sequence reads: CASRKGTGVYEQYF. The CDR3 coding sequence is TGTGCCAGCAGAAAAGGGACAGGAGTGTACGAGCAGTACTTC.

The rearrangement joins TRBV5-5 to TRBJ2-5; the match to TRBD1 covers 8 bases. The germline gives CDR1 SGHKS, CDR2 YYEKEE (reference sequence). The CDR3 spans 15 residues. V trimming: 4 bases; J trimming: 3 bases; junction bases outside the gene matches: 8. The CDR3 region has the DNA TGTGCCAGCAGCCAGGGTGACAGGGGAGAAGAGACCCAGTACTTC. This sequence encodes CASSQGDRGEETQYF.

In DNA, the CDR3 is TGTGCCAGCAGCTCCAGGACAGGGACCTATGGCTACACCTTC. Protein product: CASSSRTGTYGYTF. This rearrangement joins TRBV5-8 to TRBJ1-2; 8 nucleotides align to TRBD1. V was clipped by 3 bases and J by 4 bases; unmatched bases: 5. CDR3 length: 14 amino acids. Germline values: CDR1 SGHTS, CDR2 YDEGEE. Full variable domain (rest looked up from reference TRBV5-8 and TRBJ1-2): EAGVTQSPTHLIKTRGQQATLRCSPISGHTSVYWYQQALGLGLQFLLWYDEGEERNRGNFPPRFSGRQFPNYSSELNVNALELEDSALYLCASSSRTGTYGYTFGSGTRLTVV.

The chain uses TRBV4-2 and TRBJ1-4; TRBD1 aligns across 11 bases. After removal of 2 bases from V and 6 bases from J, the junction contained 5 bases not matched to a gene. Germline V gene lookup returns CDR1 LGHNA and CDR2 YNFKEQ. This CDR3 is built from 16 residues. CDR3 nucleotide sequence: TGTGCCAGCAGCCAAAAACGGGGACAGGGGGATGAAAAACTGTTTTTT. Protein sequence: CASSQKRGQGDEKLFF.

The rearrangement links TRBV7-9 to TRBJ1-1; possibly TRBD1 for D (6 bases). V was trimmed by 5 bases and J by 2 bases, leaving 9 bases between them. The germline CDR1 and CDR2 sequences are SEHNR and FQNEAQ (reference sequence). The CDR3 sequence is 13 residues long. Here the CDR3 reads CASSGRGNTEAFF. For the CDR3, the DNA is TGTGCCAGCAGCGGCAGGGGTAACACTGAAGCTTTCTTT.

V and J are TRBV7-6 and TRBJ2-2, with 9 nucleotides matching TRBD1. Germline loops: CDR1 SGHVS, CDR2 FNYEAQ. The CDR3 extends over 14 amino acids. V gave up 5 bases and J gave up 5 bases; unmatched junction bases: 3. The CDR3: CASSRDRVTGELFF. As DNA, the CDR3 is TGTGCCAGCAGCCGGGACAGGGTAACCGGGGAGCTGTTTTTT.

This chain uses TRBV18 with TRBJ2-4, with 12 positions matching TRBD1. In germline, CDR1 is KGHSH, CDR2 LQKENI. The CDR3 extends over 14 amino acids. V shed 4 bases and J 8 bases; nucleotides not matched to a gene: 3. CDR3: CASSRGQGAYIQYF. Here the CDR3 DNA reads TGTGCCAGCTCACGGGGACAGGGGGCATACATTCAGTACTTC.

The chain recombines TRBV18 with TRBJ2-7, with TRBD1 as a possible D gene (5 bases). Germline CDR1 reads KGHSH; CDR2 reads LQKENI. V gave up 3 bases and J gave up 2 bases, with 14 bases separating them. The CDR3 covers 15 residues. CDR3 bases: TGTGCCAGCTCACCCTGGGCAGACAGTCCCTACGAGCAGTACTTC. Amino acids: CASSPWADSPYEQYF.